These T cell receptor beta chains were read from a single sample in a study of shared clonotypes between healthy human individuals. The method was immunoSEQ multiplex PCR; TCRdb's version includes in-frame clones alone and lacks a portion of them. The repertoire holds roughly 500,000 clones, with roughly 77% as singletons. What was sequenced was PBMCs. Every receptor here comes from a woman aged 35 to 49 in good health. Some clones in this sample may be carry-over from other donors' samples. The conserved cysteine and the conserved F or W are not part of the CDR3 here. The D gene is left open where the match is weak.

.	TRBJ2-1	TRBV2	ASIAEEQF
.	TRBJ1-2	TRBV5-1	ASSLGIGGRDGYT
TRBD1	TRBJ2-7	TRBV7-2	ASNNRGSRYEQY
TRBD1	TRBJ2-7	TRBV27	ASSPRGITYEQY
.	TRBJ2-7	TRBV5-1	ASSFQGYEQY
.	TRBJ1-1	TRBV20-1	SAPRTVEAF
TRBD1	TRBJ1-3	TRBV7-9	ASSPTGAGNTIY
.	TRBJ1-3	TRBV7-9	ASSLRGGRSGNTIY
.	TRBJ2-7	TRBV7-9	ASSLEGRNSYEQY
.	TRBJ2-1	TRBV27	ASRTGGSYNEQF
.	TRBJ1-2	TRBV9	ASSAPSRVNNYGYT
.	TRBJ1-5	TRBV5-1	ASSLEPNSNQPQH
.	TRBJ2-1	TRBV7-9	ASSLNSALEQF
TRBD2	TRBJ2-1	TRBV29-1	SVERLAGANEQF
TRBD1	TRBJ2-7	TRBV11-3	ASSLDLKRGDRGRTYEQY
TRBD1	TRBJ2-2	TRBV11-3	ASSWSGGMRDTGELF
.	TRBJ2-4	TRBV19	ASTTGSLAKNVQY
.	TRBJ2-3	TRBV7-9	ASSRGPNTDTQY
TRBD1	TRBJ2-7	TRBV18	ASSPDREEQY
.	TRBJ2-7	TRBV5-1	ASSWGLGAPVYEQY
.	TRBJ2-5	TRBV16	ASSPRARGQETQY
TRBD2	TRBJ2-5	TRBV15	ATSREYGGGEQY
TRBD2	TRBJ2-4	TRBV6-4	ASSVSGSDKNIQY